The present T cell receptor beta chain was sequenced within a study of beta chain features in type 1 diabetes. Study context: Regarding age, gender and cell yields, patients proved similar to healthy donors.

Study-wide results and caveats: A closer apparent resemblance between naive, central memory and Treg TCRB repertoires was seen in patients than in healthy donors. There was a moderate but significant shortening of TCRB CDR3s in all four CD4+ subsets of Type 1 diabetes patients.

The CDR3 has 14 amino acids. CDR1 and CDR2 from the germline V gene are SGDLS and YYNGEE. This clone was counted between two and nine times. Its specificity is unknown. The investigators reverse transcribed all of the isolated RNA, so they sequenced expressed TCRB transcripts. The repertoire was sequenced with immunoSEQ multiplex PCR; TCRdb's copy has only in-frame clones and lacks some. The sample holds 150,000 to 170,000 clones, about 9.3% seen once. This sequence joins TRBV9 and TRBJ2-5, with TRBD2 as a possible D gene (6 bases). The J call may be mistaken, given a closer DNA end match to TRBJ2-7. The sequence was obtained from a man between 25 and 39 years old with type 1 diabetes. Sequenced material: central memory CD4+ T cells from blood. In DNA form, the CDR3 reads TGTGCCAGCAGCGCGGCCGGGACTTCTTACGAGCAGTACTTC. Translation: CASSAAGTSYEQYF.